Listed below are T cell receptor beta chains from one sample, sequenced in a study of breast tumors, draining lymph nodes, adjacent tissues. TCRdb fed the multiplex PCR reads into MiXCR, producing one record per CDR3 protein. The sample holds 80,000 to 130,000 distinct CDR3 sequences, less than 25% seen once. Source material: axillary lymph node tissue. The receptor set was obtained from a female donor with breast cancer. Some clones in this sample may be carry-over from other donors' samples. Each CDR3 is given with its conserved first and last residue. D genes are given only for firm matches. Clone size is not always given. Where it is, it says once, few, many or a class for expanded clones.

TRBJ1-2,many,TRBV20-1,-,TGCAGTGCTAGAGGCAGGGACGACTATGGCTACACCTTC,CSARGRDDYGYTF
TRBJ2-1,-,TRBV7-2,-,TGTGCCAGCAGGACGGGGGGCAGGAACTACAATGAGCAGTTCTTC,CASRTGGRNYNEQFF
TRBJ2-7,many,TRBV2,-,TGTGCCAGCAGTGAGGGGGTTGTCTTTTCCTACGAGCAGTACTTC,CASSEGVVFSYEQYF
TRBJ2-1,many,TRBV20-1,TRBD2,TGCAGTGCTAGAGATTCGGCTAGCGGGAGTCTAAACAATGAGCAGTTCTTC,CSARDSASGSLNNEQFF
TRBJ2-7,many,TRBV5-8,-,TGTGCCAGCAGCTTGGCCAATGCGGCAGCTGTGGGGTACGAGCAGTACTTC,CASSLANAAAVGYEQYF
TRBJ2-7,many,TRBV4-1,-,TGCGCCAGCAGCCATGGGGGGTTGAGCTCCTACGAGCAGTACTTC,CASSHGGLSSYEQYF
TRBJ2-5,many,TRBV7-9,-,TGTGCCAGCAGCTTAATCGAGACCCAGTACTTC,CASSLIETQYF
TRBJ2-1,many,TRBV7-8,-,TGTGCCAGCACCTCAGCACGGAGCTCCTACAATGAGCAGTTCTTC,CASTSARSSYNEQFF
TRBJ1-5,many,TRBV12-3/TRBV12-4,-,TGTGCCAGCAGTTTAGGGGCGGCCCGCAATCAGCCCCAGCATTTT,CASSLGAARNQPQHF
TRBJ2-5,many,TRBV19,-,TGTGCCAGCGGCCGGGCCCTTGGAGCGCCAATGGAAGAGACCCAGTACTTC,CASGRALGAPMEETQYF
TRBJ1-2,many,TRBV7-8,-,TGTGCCAGCAGCGAGCTCCCGGGTCGCGAAAACTATGGCTACACCTTC,CASSELPGRENYGYTF
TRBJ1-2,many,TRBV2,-,TGTGCCAGCAGACGGGGAGACTATGGCTACACCTTC,CASRRGDYGYTF
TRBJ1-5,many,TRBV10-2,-,TGCGCCAGCAAATACAATAGCAATCAGCCCCAGCATTTT,CASKYNSNQPQHF
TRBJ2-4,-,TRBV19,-,TGTGCCAGTAGTATGGGCAGGGGAGCCAAAAACATTCAGTACTTC,CASSMGRGAKNIQYF
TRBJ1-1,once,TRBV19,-,TGTGCCAGTAGTATGGCTTCGGGGGCTGAAGCTTTCTTT,CASSMASGAEAFF
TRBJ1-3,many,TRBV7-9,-,TGTGCCAGCAGCTTAGTAAGGGTGTTCACCTCTGGAAACACCATATATTTT,CASSLVRVFTSGNTIYF
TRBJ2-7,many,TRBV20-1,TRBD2,TGCAGTGCTAGAGTAATAGCGGGGGCTAAAACCTACGAGCAGTACTTC,CSARVIAGAKTYEQYF
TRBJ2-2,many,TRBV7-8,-,TGTGCCAGCAGCTACCCCGGGACAACTAACACCGGGGAGCTGTTTTTT,CASSYPGTTNTGELFF
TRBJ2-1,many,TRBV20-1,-,TGCAGTGCTAGAGATTACAGGGGGGACTACCAGCAGTTCTTC,CSARDYRGDYQQFF
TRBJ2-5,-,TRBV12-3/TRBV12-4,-,TGTGCCAGCAGTTGGAGGGGGCTGACGGGAGGGACCCAGTACTTC,CASSWRGLTGGTQYF
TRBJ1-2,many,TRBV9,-,TGTGCCAGCAGCCGAGGTGCAGGGGAGGGGAACTATGGCTACACCTTC,CASSRGAGEGNYGYTF
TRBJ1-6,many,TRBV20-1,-,TGCAGTGCTAGACCGACAGGAGACTATAATTCACCCCTCCACTTT,CSARPTGDYNSPLHF
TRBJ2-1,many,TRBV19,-,TGTGCCAGTAAGGCTCCGTCCTCCTCCAATGAGCAGTTCTTC,CASKAPSSSNEQFF
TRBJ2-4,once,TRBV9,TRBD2,TGTGCCAGCAGCCCCGGGGGGACTAAGGGAGACATTCAGTACTTC,CASSPGGTKGDIQYF
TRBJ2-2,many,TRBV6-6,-,TGTGCCAGCAGTCCCCTTTCCGGGGAGCTGTTTTTT,CASSPLSGELFF
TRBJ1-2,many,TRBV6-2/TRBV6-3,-,TGTGCCAGCAGGGCCGGGGCCGCGCTCGTCTACACCTTC,CASRAGAALVYTF